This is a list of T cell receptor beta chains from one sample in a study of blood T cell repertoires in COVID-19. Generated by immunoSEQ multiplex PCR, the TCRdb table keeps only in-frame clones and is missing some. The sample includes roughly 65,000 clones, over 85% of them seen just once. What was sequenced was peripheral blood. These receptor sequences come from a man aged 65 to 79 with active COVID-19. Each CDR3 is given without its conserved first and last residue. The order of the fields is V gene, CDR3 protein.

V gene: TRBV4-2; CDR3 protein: ASSLPDRDTGELF
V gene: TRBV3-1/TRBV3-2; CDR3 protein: ASSQEPDYGYT
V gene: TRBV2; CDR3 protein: ASKQTSYNEQF
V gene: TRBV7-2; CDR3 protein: ASSYTSNQPQH
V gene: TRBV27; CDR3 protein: ASSLTGTNSYEQY
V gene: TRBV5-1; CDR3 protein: ASSDGPLASGGQETQY
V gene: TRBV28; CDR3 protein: ASSIQQTNSPLH
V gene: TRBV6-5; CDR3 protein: ASKGTNYGYT
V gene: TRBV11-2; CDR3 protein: ASSFSQMNTEAF
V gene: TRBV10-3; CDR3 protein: AISESGAGLAKNIQY
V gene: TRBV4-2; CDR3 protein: ASSQWRSGGAYEQF
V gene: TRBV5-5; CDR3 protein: ASTRTSPNYGYT
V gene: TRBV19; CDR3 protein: ASSIGKGTGGNTIY